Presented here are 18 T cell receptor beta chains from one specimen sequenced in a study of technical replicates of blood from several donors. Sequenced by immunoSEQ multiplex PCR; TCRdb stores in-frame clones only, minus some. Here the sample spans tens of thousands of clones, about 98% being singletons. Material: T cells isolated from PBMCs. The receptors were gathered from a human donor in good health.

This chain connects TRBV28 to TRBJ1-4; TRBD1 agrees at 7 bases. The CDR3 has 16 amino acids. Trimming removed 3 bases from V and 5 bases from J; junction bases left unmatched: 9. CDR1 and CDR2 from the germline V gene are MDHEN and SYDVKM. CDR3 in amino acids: CASSFNTGTENEKLFF. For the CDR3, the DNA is TGTGCCAGCAGTTTCAATACCGGGACAGAGAATGAAAAACTGTTTTTT. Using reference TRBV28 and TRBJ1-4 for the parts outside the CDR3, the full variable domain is DVKVTQSSRYLVKRTGEKVFLECVQDMDHENMFWYRQDPGLGLRLIYFSYDVKMKEKGDIPEGYSVSREKKERFSLILESASTNQTSMYLCASSFNTGTENEKLFFGSGTQLSVL.

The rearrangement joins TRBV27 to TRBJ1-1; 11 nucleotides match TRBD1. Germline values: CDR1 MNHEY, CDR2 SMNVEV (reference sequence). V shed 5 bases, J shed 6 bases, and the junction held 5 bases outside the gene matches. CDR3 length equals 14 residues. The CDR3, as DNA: TGTGCCAGCAGTCCGGACAGGGGGCTTTCTGAAGCTTTCTTT. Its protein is CASSPDRGLSEAFF.

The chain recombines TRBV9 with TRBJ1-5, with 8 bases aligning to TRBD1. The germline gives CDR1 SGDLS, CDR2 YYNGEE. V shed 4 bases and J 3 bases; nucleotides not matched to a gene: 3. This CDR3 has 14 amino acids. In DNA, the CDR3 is TGTGCCAGCAGCCAGGGACAGGTCAATCAGCCCCAGCATTTT. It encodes CASSQGQVNQPQHF.

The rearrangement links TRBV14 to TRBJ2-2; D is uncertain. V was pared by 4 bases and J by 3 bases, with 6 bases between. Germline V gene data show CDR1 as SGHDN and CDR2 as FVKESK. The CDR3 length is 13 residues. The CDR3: CASSLFYTGELFF. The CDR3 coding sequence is TGTGCCAGCAGCCTCTTTTACACCGGGGAGCTGTTTTTT.

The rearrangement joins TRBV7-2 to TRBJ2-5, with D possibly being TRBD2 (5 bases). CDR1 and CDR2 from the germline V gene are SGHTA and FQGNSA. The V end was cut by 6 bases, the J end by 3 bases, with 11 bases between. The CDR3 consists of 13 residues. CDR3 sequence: CASSPTREETQYF. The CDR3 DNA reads TGTGCCAGCAGTCCTACTAGGGAAGAGACCCAGTACTTC.

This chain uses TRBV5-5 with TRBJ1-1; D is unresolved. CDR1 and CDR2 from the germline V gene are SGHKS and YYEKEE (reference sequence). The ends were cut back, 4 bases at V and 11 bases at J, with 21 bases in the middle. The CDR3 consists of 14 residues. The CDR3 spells CASSPPNEGSRAFF. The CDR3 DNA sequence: TGTGCCAGCAGCCCCCCGAACGAGGGCTCGAGGGCTTTCTTT.

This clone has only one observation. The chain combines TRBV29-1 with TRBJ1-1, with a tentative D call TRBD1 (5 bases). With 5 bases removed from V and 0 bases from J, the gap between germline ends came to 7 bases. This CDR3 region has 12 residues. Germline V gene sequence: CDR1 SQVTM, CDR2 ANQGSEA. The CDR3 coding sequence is TGCAGCGTTTCGACAGTGAACACTGAAGCTTTCTTT. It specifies CSVSTVNTEAFF.

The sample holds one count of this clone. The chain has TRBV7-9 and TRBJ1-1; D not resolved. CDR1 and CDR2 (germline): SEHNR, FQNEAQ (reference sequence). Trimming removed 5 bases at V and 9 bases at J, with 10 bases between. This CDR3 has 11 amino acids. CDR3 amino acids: CASSLDGKAFF. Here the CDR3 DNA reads TGTGCCAGCAGCCTCGACGGGAAAGCTTTCTTT.

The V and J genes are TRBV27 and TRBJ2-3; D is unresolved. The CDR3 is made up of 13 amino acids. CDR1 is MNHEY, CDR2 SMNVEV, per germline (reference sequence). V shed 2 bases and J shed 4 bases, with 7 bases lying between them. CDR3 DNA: TGTGCCAGCAGTTTAAAATCCTCAGATACGCAGTATTTT. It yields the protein CASSLKSSDTQYF.

The CDR3 DNA is TGTGCCAGCCTCAGGGGGGACTCTTTGAACACTGAAGCTTTCTTT. It specifies CASLRGDSLNTEAFF. J is TRBJ1-1 and V is TRBV28, with 7 positions matching TRBD1. Germline assignment: CDR1 MDHEN and CDR2 SYDVKM. This CDR3 contains 15 residues. V shed 8 bases, J shed 0 bases, and the junction held 9 bases outside the gene matches.

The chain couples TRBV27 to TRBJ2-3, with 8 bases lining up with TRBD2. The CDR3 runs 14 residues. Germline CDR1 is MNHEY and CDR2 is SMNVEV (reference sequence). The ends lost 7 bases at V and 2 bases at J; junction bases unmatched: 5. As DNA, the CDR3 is TGTGCCAGCAACGGGAGGGGGAACACAGATACGCAGTATTTT. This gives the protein CASNGRGNTDTQYF.

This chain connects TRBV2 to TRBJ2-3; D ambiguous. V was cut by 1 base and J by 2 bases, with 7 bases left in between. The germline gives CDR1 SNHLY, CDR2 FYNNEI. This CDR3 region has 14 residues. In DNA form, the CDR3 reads TGTGCCAGCAGTGAAGGTCGGTTCACAGATACGCAGTATTTT. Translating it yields CASSEGRFTDTQYF.

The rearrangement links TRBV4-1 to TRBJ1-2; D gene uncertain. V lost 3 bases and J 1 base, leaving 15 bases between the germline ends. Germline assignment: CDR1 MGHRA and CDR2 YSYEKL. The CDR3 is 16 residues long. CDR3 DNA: TGCGCCAGCAGCCAGGTTCAACAATACCTTAACTATGGCTACACCTTC. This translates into CASSQVQQYLNYGYTF.

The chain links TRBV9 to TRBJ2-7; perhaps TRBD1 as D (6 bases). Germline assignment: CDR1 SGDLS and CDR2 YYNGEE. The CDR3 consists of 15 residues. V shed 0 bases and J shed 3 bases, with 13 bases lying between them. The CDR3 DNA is TGTGCCAGCAGCGTAGCACAGGGCGAATTCTACGAGCAGTACTTC. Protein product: CASSVAQGEFYEQYF.

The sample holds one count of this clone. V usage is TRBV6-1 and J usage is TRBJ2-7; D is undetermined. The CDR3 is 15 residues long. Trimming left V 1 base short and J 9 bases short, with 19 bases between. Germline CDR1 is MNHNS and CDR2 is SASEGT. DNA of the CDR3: TGTGCCAGCAGTGAAGGAGGTATCCTACTACTTCGGCAGTACTTC. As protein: CASSEGGILLLRQYF.

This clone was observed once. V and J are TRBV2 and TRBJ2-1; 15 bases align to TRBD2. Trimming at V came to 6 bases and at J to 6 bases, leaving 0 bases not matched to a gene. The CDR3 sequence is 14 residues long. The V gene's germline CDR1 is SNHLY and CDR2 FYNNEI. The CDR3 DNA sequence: TGTGCCAGCAGGGGACTAGCGGGGGGCAATGAGCAGTTCTTC. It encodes CASRGLAGGNEQFF.

In DNA, the CDR3 is TGTGCCAGTAGTATGTCCTACACAGTAGGACTAGCGGGACACGAGCAGTACTTC. It encodes CASSMSYTVGLAGHEQYF. The V call is TRBV19, the J call TRBJ2-7; 12 bases line up with TRBD2. V lost 3 bases, J lost 5 bases, and 14 bases stayed unmatched. CDR1 LNHDA and CDR2 SQIVND come from the germline V gene (reference sequence). There are 18 residues in the CDR3. Full variable domain (outside the CDR3, taken from reference TRBV19 and TRBJ2-7): DGGITQSPKYLFRKEGQNVTLSCEQNLNHDAMYWYRQDPGQGLRLIYYSQIVNDFQKGDIAEGYSVSREKKESFPLTVTSAQKNPTAFYLCASSMSYTVGLAGHEQYFGPGTRLTVT.

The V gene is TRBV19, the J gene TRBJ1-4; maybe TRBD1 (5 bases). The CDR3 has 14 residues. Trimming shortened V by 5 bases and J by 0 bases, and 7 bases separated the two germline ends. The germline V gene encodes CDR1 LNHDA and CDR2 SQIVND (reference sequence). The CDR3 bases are TGTGCCAGTAGTGGGGGGGCAACTAATGAAAAACTGTTTTTT. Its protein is CASSGGATNEKLFF.